These 27 T cell receptor beta chains came from one sample sequenced in a study of control samples from healthy donors and cancer patients. Assay used: immunoSEQ multiplex PCR; TCRdb lists only in-frame clones, some missing. This repertoire shows about 150,000 clones, 85% to 95% found once; its top ten account for approximately 14%. Sequencing was done on a sample of PBMCs. The receptors come from a man in his sixties with colorectal cancer.

In DNA, the CDR3 is TGTGCCAGCAGCCAGGACACGAACTATGGCTACACCTTC. Amino acid sequence: CASSQDTNYGYTF. This chain links TRBV12-3 or TRBV12-4 with TRBJ1-2, with D maybe TRBD1 (5 bases). The CDR3 covers 13 residues. V was trimmed by 6 bases and J by 2 bases, leaving 10 bases between them.

The chain employs TRBV5-1 and TRBJ1-2, with D possibly TRBD1 on 6 matching bases. The V gene lost 0 bases and the J gene lost 6 bases, with 15 bases spanning the gap. The CDR3 loop spans 15 amino acids. The germline V gene encodes CDR1 SGHRS and CDR2 YFSETQ. In DNA form, the CDR3 reads TGCGCCAGCAGCTTGGAGGCAGGGGTGAATAATGGCTACACCTTC. Its protein product is CASSLEAGVNNGYTF. Full variable domain (rest looked up from reference TRBV5-1 and TRBJ1-2): KAGVTQTPRYLIKTRGQQVTLSCSPISGHRSVSWYQQTPGQGLQFLFEYFSETQRNKGNFPGRFSGRQFSNSRSEMNVSTLELGDSALYLCASSLEAGVNNGYTFGSGTRLTVV.

To note about this clone: This sample includes further DNA sequences coding for the same CDR3. This sequence joins TRBV7-2 and TRBJ1-1; no clear D gene. Germline values: CDR1 SGHTA, CDR2 FQGNSA. The CDR3 is 14 residues long. V was shortened by 5 bases and J by 0 bases, with 10 bases between the two germline ends. This CDR3 is CASSLTGMNTEAFF. The CDR3 coding sequence is TGTGCCAGCAGCCTGACGGGAATGAACACTGAAGCTTTCTTT.

V usage is TRBV9 and J usage is TRBJ1-2; possible D gene TRBD1, 6 bases. CDR1 and CDR2 from the germline V gene are SGDLS and YYNGEE. The ends were cut back, 0 bases at V and 3 bases at J, with 9 bases in the middle. The CDR3 length is 14 residues. The CDR3 sequence is CASSVAPGDYGYTF. As DNA, the CDR3 is TGTGCCAGCAGCGTAGCCCCAGGGGACTATGGCTACACCTTC.

This chain connects TRBV10-3 to TRBJ2-7; D is ambiguous. Germline CDR1 ENHRY, CDR2 SYGVKD. There are 11 residues in the CDR3. Trimming removed 10 bases from V and 2 bases from J, with 9 bases in between. CDR3: CASADTYEQYF. CDR3 in DNA: TGTGCCAGCGCCGACACCTACGAGCAGTACTTC.

The rearrangement joins TRBV10-3 to TRBJ1-4; D is perhaps TRBD1 (5 bases). Germline loops: CDR1 ENHRY, CDR2 SYGVKD. V was pared by 4 bases and J by 8 bases, with 14 bases between. This CDR3 spans 14 amino acids. The CDR3 loop reads CAISGRGAEEKLFF. The CDR3 DNA reads as TGTGCCATCAGTGGACGCGGGGCAGAGGAAAAACTGTTTTTT.

V and J are TRBV6-4 and TRBJ1-5, with 8 bases aligning to TRBD1. The CDR3 runs 17 residues. From germline, CDR1 is MRHNA and CDR2 SNTAGT. Losses at the gene ends were 7 bases for V and 1 base for J; bases not matched to a gene: 12. DNA for the CDR3: TGTGCCAGCAATCCCGGGACAGGCCTACGAAGCAATCAGCCCCAGCATTTT. It specifies CASNPGTGLRSNQPQHF.

The chain couples TRBV30 to TRBJ1-2; D not resolved. The CDR3 contains 14 residues. Germline V CDR1 and CDR2: GTSNPN, SVGIG (reference sequence). The ends were cut back, 5 bases at V and 7 bases at J, with 20 bases in the middle. The chain's CDR3 is CAWQLGGLRIGYTF. In DNA, the CDR3 is TGTGCCTGGCAGTTGGGTGGATTAAGGATTGGCTACACCTTC.

The J gene is TRBJ2-5, the V gene TRBV5-1; 8 bases are shared with TRBD1. Trimming cost V 6 bases and J 5 bases; bases outside gene matches: 6. The CDR3 extends over 13 amino acids. Germline CDR1 is SGHRS and CDR2 is YFSETQ. DNA of the CDR3: TGCGCCAGCAAAGCAGGGGGCGCGGAGACCCAGTACTTC. It codes for CASKAGGAETQYF. The whole variable domain, remainder taken from reference TRBV5-1 and TRBJ2-5, is KAGVTQTPRYLIKTRGQQVTLSCSPISGHRSVSWYQQTPGQGLQFLFEYFSETQRNKGNFPGRFSGRQFSNSRSEMNVSTLELGDSALYLCASKAGGAETQYFGPGTRLLVL.

In DNA, the CDR3 is TGCGCCAGCAGCCTCCTGACAGGGATTAGCTCTGGGGCCAACGTCCTGACTTTC. This sequence encodes CASSLLTGISSGANVLTF. The V and J genes are TRBV5-1 and TRBJ2-6; 7 positions match TRBD1. The CDR3 loop spans 18 amino acids. Germline V gene data show CDR1 as SGHRS and CDR2 as YFSETQ. V lost 4 bases and J lost 0; bases outside the gene matches: 10. The whole variable domain, filled in from reference TRBV5-1 and TRBJ2-6, reads KAGVTQTPRYLIKTRGQQVTLSCSPISGHRSVSWYQQTPGQGLQFLFEYFSETQRNKGNFPGRFSGRQFSNSRSEMNVSTLELGDSALYLCASSLLTGISSGANVLTFGAGSRLTVL.

The chain carries TRBV7-2 and TRBJ1-2, with 7 bases aligning to TRBD1. There are 15 residues in the CDR3. The V and J ends lost 5 bases and 6 bases, in that order; junction bases with no gene match: 12. The germline V gene has CDR1 SGHTA and CDR2 FQGNSA. CDR3 coding DNA: TGTGCCAGCAGCCCTTTCTTAGGGGGCTTTCATGGCTACACCTTC. Translating gives CASSPFLGGFHGYTF.

The chain joins TRBV20-1 to TRBJ2-7; D is possibly TRBD2 (5 bases). Germline V gene data show CDR1 as DFQATT and CDR2 as SNEGSKA (reference sequence). Trimming removed 3 bases from V and 2 bases from J, with 11 bases in between. The CDR3 sequence is 13 residues long. CDR3 sequence reads: CSASTGSTYEQYF. DNA for the CDR3: TGCAGTGCTAGTACGGGATCAACCTACGAGCAGTACTTC.

The chain links TRBV5-4 to TRBJ1-2; possible D gene TRBD1, 6 bases. Germline lookup yields CDR1 SGHNT and CDR2 YYREEE (reference sequence). The V gene lost 6 bases and the J gene lost 4 bases, with 16 bases spanning the gap. The CDR3 totals 14 residues. The CDR3 loop is CASTLGGAGYGYTF. In DNA form, the CDR3 reads TGTGCCAGCACCCTTGGGGGGGCCGGCTATGGCTACACCTTC.

The chain carries TRBV5-1 and TRBJ2-3; 11 bases are shared with TRBD2. Germline CDR1 is SGHRS and CDR2 is YFSETQ. Trimming at V came to 4 bases and at J to 5 bases, leaving 3 bases not matched to a gene. This CDR3 comprises 14 residues. CDR3 protein: CASSPGTSGDTQYF. For the CDR3, the DNA is TGCGCCAGCAGCCCAGGGACTAGCGGAGATACGCAGTATTTT.

CDR3: CASSCPAAKNIQYF. Written as DNA, the CDR3 is TGTGCCAGCAGTTGCCCCGCGGCCAAAAACATTCAGTACTTC. This chain uses TRBV6-2 or TRBV6-3 with TRBJ2-4; D is undetermined. Trimming took off 4 bases at V and 1 base at J, with 8 bases between the two ends. Germline CDR1 MNHEY, CDR2 SVGEGT. The CDR3 is made up of 14 amino acids.

The chain is built from TRBV11-2 and TRBJ2-7; tentative D call: TRBD1 (6 bases). This CDR3 has 14 amino acids. Germline-derived CDR1 and CDR2 are SGHAT and FQNNGV. Trimming cost V 5 bases and J 3 bases, with 14 bases left between them. The CDR3 DNA sequence: TGTGCCAGCAGCGAGGCGACAGGAGTCTACGAGCAGTACTTC. Amino acids: CASSEATGVYEQYF.

This chain uses TRBV30 with TRBJ1-1; 7 nucleotides align to TRBD1. The CDR3 is 12 amino acids. Per germline, CDR1 GTSNPN and CDR2 SVGIG (reference sequence). CDR3 protein: CAEGQMNTEAFF. The CDR3 region has the DNA TGTGCGGAGGGACAGATGAACACTGAAGCTTTCTTT.

V usage is TRBV4-2 and J usage is TRBJ1-4; unclear D gene. The CDR3 has 15 amino acids. In germline, CDR1 is LGHNA, CDR2 YNFKEQ. V lost 4 bases and J 5 bases, leaving 14 bases between the germline ends. The CDR3 here is CASSPSTGINEKLFF. The CDR3 DNA sequence: TGTGCCAGCAGCCCTAGCACCGGGATAAATGAAAAACTGTTTTTT.

The rearrangement joins TRBV6-6 to TRBJ1-2; 7 nucleotides match TRBD1. Germline values: CDR1 MNHNY, CDR2 SVGAGI (reference sequence). This CDR3 comprises 16 residues. Trimming cost V 2 bases and J 3 bases; bases outside gene matches: 9. The CDR3 DNA sequence: TGTGCCAGCAGTTACCCAAGGATAGGACAGGACTATGGCTACACCTTC. This sequence encodes CASSYPRIGQDYGYTF.

The chain employs TRBV7-2 and TRBJ2-1; the match to TRBD2 covers 9 bases. Trimming took 5 bases from V and 7 from J; bases not matched to a gene: 15. Germline V gene lookup returns CDR1 SGHTA and CDR2 FQGNSA. The CDR3 consists of 17 residues. The CDR3 DNA sequence: TGTGCCAGCAGCCGCCAGCGGGGGGACTTAATCTTAAATGAGCAGTTCTTC. The encoded protein is CASSRQRGDLILNEQFF.

This sequence joins TRBV6-6 and TRBJ2-1, with 13 bases that match TRBD2. Per germline, CDR1 MNHNY and CDR2 SVGAGI (reference sequence). This CDR3 is built from 14 residues. The J segment lost 8 bases and the V segment lost 6 bases, leaving 4 bases of the junction unmatched. CDR3 sequence reads: CASRRTSGGDEQFF. The CDR3 DNA follows: TGTGCCAGCAGACGGACTAGCGGGGGAGATGAGCAGTTCTTC.

The genes are TRBV5-6 and TRBJ2-5; the match to TRBD1 covers 8 bases. CDR3 size: 15 residues. The V gene's germline CDR1 is SGHDT and CDR2 YYEEEE. V shed 1 base, J shed 5 bases, and the junction held 7 bases outside the gene matches. The CDR3 DNA follows: TGTGCCAGCAGCTTGCAAGGACAGGGCTTGGAGACCCAGTACTTC. It is translated as CASSLQGQGLETQYF.

V is TRBV9 and J is TRBJ1-3, with D perhaps matching TRBD1 (5 bases). This CDR3 spans 14 amino acids. The germline V gene has CDR1 SGDLS and CDR2 YYNGEE. V lost 3 bases and J 0 bases, leaving 7 bases between the germline ends. The CDR3 DNA is TGTGCCAGCAGCGACGACAGCTCTGGAAACACCATATATTTT. This codes for CASSDDSSGNTIYF.

The chain uses TRBV10-3 and TRBJ2-5, with D maybe TRBD2 (6 bases). CDR3 length: 14 amino acids. Germline-derived CDR1 and CDR2 are ENHRY and SYGVKD. Trimming took off 2 bases at V and 5 bases at J, with 12 bases between the two ends. The CDR3 reads CAISERRGGETQYF. CDR3 in DNA: TGTGCCATCAGTGAGCGGAGGGGTGGGGAGACCCAGTACTTC.

V and J are TRBV11-2 and TRBJ2-1; 8 positions agree with TRBD1. This CDR3 region has 16 residues. Germline V lookup: CDR1 SGHAT, CDR2 FQNNGV. The J segment lost 2 bases and the V segment lost 1 base, leaving 4 bases of the junction unmatched. Written as DNA, the CDR3 is TGTGCCAGCAGCTTAGGGGGGACAGGACCCTACAATGAGCAGTTCTTC. Its translation is CASSLGGTGPYNEQFF.

This rearrangement joins TRBV5-1 to TRBJ2-5; TRBD2 might be the D (6 bases). There are 15 residues in the CDR3. The germline V gene encodes CDR1 SGHRS and CDR2 YFSETQ. V was shortened by 0 bases and J by 3 bases, with 12 bases between the two germline ends. The CDR3 DNA sequence: TGCGCCAGCAGCTTGGGGACCCGGGGGAAAGAGACCCAGTACTTC. This sequence encodes CASSLGTRGKETQYF.

V is TRBV5-4 and J is TRBJ2-7; D not certain. With 0 bases removed from V and 1 base from J, the gap between germline ends came to 5 bases. Per germline, CDR1 SGHNT and CDR2 YYREEE (reference sequence). CDR3 length: 13 amino acids. CDR3 DNA: TGTGCCAGCAGCTTGGCAGGTTCCTACGAGCAGTACTTC. This gives the protein CASSLAGSYEQYF.